The rows below give T cell receptor beta chains drawn from one sample of a study of T cell responses to AZD1222 COVID-19 vaccine. Generated by immunoSEQ multiplex PCR, the TCRdb table keeps only in-frame clones and is missing some. The table includes some 150,000 clones, 90% to 95% detected once. Sequences were derived from peripheral blood, sampled on day 0 of AZD1222 vaccination. All receptors come from an adult in good health. CDR3s leave out the opening cysteine and the closing phenylalanine or tryptophan. The size field is filled for only some rows; it gives once, few, many or a size class.

j_call: TRBJ1-1
clone_size: -
v_call: TRBV28
cdr3_aa: ASSLLPVDMNTEAF

j_call: TRBJ1-5
clone_size: -
v_call: TRBV27
cdr3_aa: ASRRTGNQPQH

j_call: TRBJ1-5
clone_size: -
v_call: TRBV27
cdr3_aa: ASSLSSGVGQPQH

j_call: TRBJ2-7
clone_size: -
v_call: TRBV19
cdr3_aa: ASSIPGTSGRIYEQY

j_call: TRBJ1-1
clone_size: -
v_call: TRBV5-4
cdr3_aa: ASSIPGPAGLMNTEAF

j_call: TRBJ2-2
clone_size: -
v_call: TRBV6-4
cdr3_aa: ASLAASGELF

j_call: TRBJ2-5
clone_size: -
v_call: TRBV5-1
cdr3_aa: ASSKGLAGVEETQY

j_call: TRBJ2-7
clone_size: -
v_call: TRBV21-1
cdr3_aa: ASSKADRTYEQY

j_call: TRBJ1-4
clone_size: -
v_call: TRBV7-9
cdr3_aa: ASSSYITDVATNEKLF

j_call: TRBJ2-3
clone_size: -
v_call: TRBV9
cdr3_aa: ASSPSEDTQY

j_call: TRBJ1-6
clone_size: -
v_call: TRBV28
cdr3_aa: ASTTRVGNSPLH

j_call: TRBJ2-1
clone_size: -
v_call: TRBV6-2/TRBV6-3
cdr3_aa: ASSSRTSGSGLGYNEQF

j_call: TRBJ1-5
clone_size: -
v_call: TRBV19
cdr3_aa: ASSTVTGAGNQPQH

j_call: TRBJ1-1
clone_size: -
v_call: TRBV5-1
cdr3_aa: ASSLAGLGTEAF

j_call: TRBJ1-5
clone_size: -
v_call: TRBV18
cdr3_aa: ASSPQGSSNQPQH

j_call: TRBJ1-4
clone_size: -
v_call: TRBV5-6
cdr3_aa: ASSLAWTGDWRKLF

j_call: TRBJ2-3
clone_size: -
v_call: TRBV27
cdr3_aa: ASSPTGDPDTQY

j_call: TRBJ2-2
clone_size: -
v_call: TRBV5-4
cdr3_aa: ASSSALGDTGELF

j_call: TRBJ2-2
clone_size: once
v_call: TRBV6-4
cdr3_aa: ASSDPNPSGRAAGELF

j_call: TRBJ2-7
clone_size: -
v_call: TRBV10-3
cdr3_aa: AISEGTNSYEQY

j_call: TRBJ2-3
clone_size: -
v_call: TRBV3-1/TRBV3-2
cdr3_aa: ASSQAGLTDTQY

j_call: TRBJ2-5
clone_size: -
v_call: TRBV11-2
cdr3_aa: ASSSRRAPGRPVQETQY

j_call: TRBJ1-1
clone_size: -
v_call: TRBV5-4
cdr3_aa: ASSLGGGARTEAF

j_call: TRBJ2-7
clone_size: -
v_call: TRBV28
cdr3_aa: ASRGTGGASPVY

j_call: TRBJ2-7
clone_size: once
v_call: TRBV7-3
cdr3_aa: ASSLGVFDEQY

j_call: TRBJ2-1
clone_size: -
v_call: TRBV11-3
cdr3_aa: ASSRGLATNEQF

j_call: TRBJ1-4
clone_size: -
v_call: TRBV6-5
cdr3_aa: ASSYRSGGKLF

j_call: TRBJ2-7
clone_size: -
v_call: TRBV2
cdr3_aa: ASGRDRLYEQY

j_call: TRBJ1-5
clone_size: -
v_call: TRBV28
cdr3_aa: ASSFLQGSNQPQH

j_call: TRBJ1-3
clone_size: -
v_call: TRBV28
cdr3_aa: ASSHSGNTIY

j_call: TRBJ1-2
clone_size: -
v_call: TRBV30
cdr3_aa: AWSLQGVYGYT

j_call: TRBJ2-5
clone_size: many
v_call: TRBV19
cdr3_aa: ASSIGGLEQETQY

j_call: TRBJ2-1
clone_size: -
v_call: TRBV14
cdr3_aa: ASSPRLAGIYNEQF

j_call: TRBJ2-2
clone_size: -
v_call: TRBV5-6
cdr3_aa: ASRRDRVTGELF